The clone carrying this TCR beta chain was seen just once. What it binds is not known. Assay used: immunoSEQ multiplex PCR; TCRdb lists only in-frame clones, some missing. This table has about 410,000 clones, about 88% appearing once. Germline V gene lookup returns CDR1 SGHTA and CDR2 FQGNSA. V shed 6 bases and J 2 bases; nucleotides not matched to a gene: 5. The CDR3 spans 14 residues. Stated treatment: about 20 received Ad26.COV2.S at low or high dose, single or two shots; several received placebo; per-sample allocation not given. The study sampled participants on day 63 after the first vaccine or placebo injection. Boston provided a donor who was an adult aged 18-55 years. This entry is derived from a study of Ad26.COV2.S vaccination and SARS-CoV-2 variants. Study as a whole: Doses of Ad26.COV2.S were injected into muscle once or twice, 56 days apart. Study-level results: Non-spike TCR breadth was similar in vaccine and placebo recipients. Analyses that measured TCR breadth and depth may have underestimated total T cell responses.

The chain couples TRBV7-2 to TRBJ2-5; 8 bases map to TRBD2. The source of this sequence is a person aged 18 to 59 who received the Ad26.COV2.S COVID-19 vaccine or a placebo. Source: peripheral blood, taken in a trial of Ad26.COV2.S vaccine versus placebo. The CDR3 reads CASRAGGVQETQYF. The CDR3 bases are TGTGCCAGCAGAGCCGGGGGGGTACAAGAGACCCAGTACTTC.